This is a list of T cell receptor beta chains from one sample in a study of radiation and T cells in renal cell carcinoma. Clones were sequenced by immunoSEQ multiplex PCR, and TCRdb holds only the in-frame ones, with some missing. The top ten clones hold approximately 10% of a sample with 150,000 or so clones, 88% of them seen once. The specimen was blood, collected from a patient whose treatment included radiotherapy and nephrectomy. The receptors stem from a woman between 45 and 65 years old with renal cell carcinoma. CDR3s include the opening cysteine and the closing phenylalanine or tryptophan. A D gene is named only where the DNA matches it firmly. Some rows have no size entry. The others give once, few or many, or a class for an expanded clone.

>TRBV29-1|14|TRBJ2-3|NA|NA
TGCAGCGTTGAAGGCCCAGGCGGCACAGATACGCAGTATTTT
CSVEGPGGTDTQYF
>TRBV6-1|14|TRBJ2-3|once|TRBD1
TGTGCCAGCAGACAGGGGAAGAGCACAGATACGCAGTATTTT
CASRQGKSTDTQYF
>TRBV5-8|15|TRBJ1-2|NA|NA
TGTGCCAGCAGCCCCCGGCCTCAACAATACTATGGCTACACCTTC
CASSPRPQQYYGYTF
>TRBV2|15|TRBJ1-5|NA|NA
TGTGCCAGCAGGAGAACAGGAAACCGCAATCAGCCCCAGCATTTT
CASRRTGNRNQPQHF
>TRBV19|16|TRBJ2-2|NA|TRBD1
TGTGCCAGTAGTAAACGGACAGGGCGGGACACCGGGGAGCTGTTTTTT
CASSKRTGRDTGELFF
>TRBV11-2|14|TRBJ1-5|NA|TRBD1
TGTGCCAGCAGCGCAAGGGACAGGGATCAGCCCCAGCATTTT
CASSARDRDQPQHF
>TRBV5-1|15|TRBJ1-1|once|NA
TGCGCCAGCAGCCCCCGTCCGGGTGGAAGCACTGAAGCTTTCTTT
CASSPRPGGSTEAFF
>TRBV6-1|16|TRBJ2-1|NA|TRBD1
TGTGCCAGCAGTGAAGCGGGAACAGGGGCGAGGAATGAGCAGTTCTTC
CASSEAGTGARNEQFF
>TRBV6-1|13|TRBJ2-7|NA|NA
TGTGCCAGCTGCAAAGGGCAGGTCTACGAGCAGTACTTC
CASCKGQVYEQYF
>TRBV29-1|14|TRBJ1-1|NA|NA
TGCAGCGTCGCCATCCCCTCGGGTGTCACTGAAGCTTTCTTT
CSVAIPSGVTEAFF
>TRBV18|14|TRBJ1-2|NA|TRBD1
TGTGCCAGCTCACCACTCAGGGGGGATTATGGCTACACCTTC
CASSPLRGDYGYTF
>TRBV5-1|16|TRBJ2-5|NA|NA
TGCGCCAGCAGCTCTGGACAGCTACCTTCACAAGAGACCCAGTACTTC
CASSSGQLPSQETQYF
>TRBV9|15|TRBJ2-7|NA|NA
TGTGCCAGCAGCGTAGGGCCAGGGAGCTCCTACGAGCAGTACTTC
CASSVGPGSSYEQYF
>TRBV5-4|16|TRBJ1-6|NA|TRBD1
TGTGCCAGCAACCGTCAGGGGACAGTTCTTAATTCACCCCTCCACTTT
CASNRQGTVLNSPLHF
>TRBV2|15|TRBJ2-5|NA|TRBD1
TGTGCCAGCAGTCTGGGAGGGACAGGGGGAGAGACCCAGTACTTC
CASSLGGTGGETQYF
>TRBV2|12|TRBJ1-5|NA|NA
TGTGCCAGCAGTGATAGCAATCAGCCCCAGCATTTT
CASSDSNQPQHF
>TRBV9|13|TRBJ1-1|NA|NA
TGTGCCAGCAGCGTAGGGACAGCCGACGGAGCTTTCTTT
CASSVGTADGAFF
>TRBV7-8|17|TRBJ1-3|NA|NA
TGTGCCAGCAGCGCCTCGGGATCCTCCCCCTCTGGAAACACCATATATTTT
CASSASGSSPSGNTIYF
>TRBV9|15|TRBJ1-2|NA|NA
TGTGCCAGCAGCGTAGCGACGGACGTTGGTCATGGCTACACCTTC
CASSVATDVGHGYTF
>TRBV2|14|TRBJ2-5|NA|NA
TGTGCCAGCAGGCATGGGGGGGACAGCCAGACCCAGTACTTC
CASRHGGDSQTQYF
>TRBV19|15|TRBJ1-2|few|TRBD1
TGTGCCAGTAGTATTCTAGGACAGGGAGACTATGGCTACACCTTC
CASSILGQGDYGYTF
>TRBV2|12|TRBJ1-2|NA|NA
TGTGCCAGCATAGCGGCCCGTTATGGCTACACCTTC
CASIAARYGYTF
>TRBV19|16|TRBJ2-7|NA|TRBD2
TGTGCCAGTAGTATCCAGACTAGCGGGGGGCCGTACGAGCAGTACTTC
CASSIQTSGGPYEQYF
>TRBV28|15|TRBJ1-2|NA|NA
TGTGCCAGCAGTACTGAGGGGGAAGGGAGATATGGCTACACCTTC
CASSTEGEGRYGYTF
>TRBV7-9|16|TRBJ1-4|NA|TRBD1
TGTGCCAGCAGCTTAACAGGGGGCTTAGGAGGTGAAAAACTGTTTTTT
CASSLTGGLGGEKLFF
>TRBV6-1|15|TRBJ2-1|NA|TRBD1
TGTGCCAGCAGTGACCCCGGGACAGAATACAATGAGCAGTTCTTC
CASSDPGTEYNEQFF
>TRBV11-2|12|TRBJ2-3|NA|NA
TGTGCCAGCAGCTTCAATTCAGATACGCAGTATTTT
CASSFNSDTQYF
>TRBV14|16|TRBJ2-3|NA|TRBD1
TGTGCCAGCAGCCAAGAGGGGACAGGGACGTCAGATACGCAGTATTTT
CASSQEGTGTSDTQYF
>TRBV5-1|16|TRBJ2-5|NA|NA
TGCGCCAGCAGCTTGTCGCGTGGGGGGGCGGTGGAGACCCAGTACTTC
CASSLSRGGAVETQYF
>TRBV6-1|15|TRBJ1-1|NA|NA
TGTGCCAGCAGTGAAATTCCCTACTCGGGCACTGAAGCTTTCTTT
CASSEIPYSGTEAFF
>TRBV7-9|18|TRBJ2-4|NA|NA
TGTGCCAGCAGCTTAGGTGGGCGGTTTGGACTAGCCAAAAACATTCAGTACTTC
CASSLGGRFGLAKNIQYF
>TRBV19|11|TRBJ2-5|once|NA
TGTGCCAGTAGTGCAGGAGAGACCCAGTACTTC
CASSAGETQYF
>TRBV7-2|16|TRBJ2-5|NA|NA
TGTGCCAGCAGCTTAGCGACGGGGCAAAGCGGGGAGACCCAGTACTTC
CASSLATGQSGETQYF
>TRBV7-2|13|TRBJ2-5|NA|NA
TGTGCCAGCAGCTTCTCACTACAAGAGACCCAGTACTTC
CASSFSLQETQYF
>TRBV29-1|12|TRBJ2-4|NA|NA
TGCAGCGTTGAAGGAACGGGAAACATTCAGTACTTC
CSVEGTGNIQYF
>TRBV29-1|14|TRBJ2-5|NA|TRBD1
TGCAGCTTCCATCGGGGGCAGGGGGCAGAGACCCAGTACTTC
CSFHRGQGAETQYF
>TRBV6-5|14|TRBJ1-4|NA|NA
TGTGCCAGCAGAAGGGTGGTAGCTAATGAAAAACTGTTTTTT
CASRRVVANEKLFF
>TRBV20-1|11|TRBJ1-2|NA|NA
TGCAGTGCTAGTCGGACCTATGGCTACACCTTC
CSASRTYGYTF
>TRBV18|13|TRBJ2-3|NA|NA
TGTGCCAGCCAGGGGGGGACCACAGATACGCAGTATTTT
CASQGGTTDTQYF
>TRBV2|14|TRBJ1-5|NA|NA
TGTGCCAGCAGGGACAGTCATAGCAATCAGCCCCAGCATTTT
CASRDSHSNQPQHF
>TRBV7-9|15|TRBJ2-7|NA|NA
TGTGCCAGCAGCTTAAATCCAGGGTCCCGCTACGAGCAGTACTTC
CASSLNPGSRYEQYF
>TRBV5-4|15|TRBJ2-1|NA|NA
TGTGCCAGCAGCGTCCCACTGACCGACTACAATGAGCAGTTCTTC
CASSVPLTDYNEQFF
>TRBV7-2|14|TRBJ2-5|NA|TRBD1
TGTGCCAGCAGACCGGACAGGGTTGAAGAGACCCAGTACTTC
CASRPDRVEETQYF
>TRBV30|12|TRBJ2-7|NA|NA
TGTGCCCTGAGGGGGTCCGCCTACGAGCAGTACTTC
CALRGSAYEQYF
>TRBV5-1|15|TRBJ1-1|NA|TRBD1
TGCGCCAGCAGACGGCCCGGGACAGTGAACACTGAAGCTTTCTTT
CASRRPGTVNTEAFF
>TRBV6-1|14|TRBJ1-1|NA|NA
TGTGCCAGCAGTGAAGCGGGAGGGAACACTGAAGCTTTCTTT
CASSEAGGNTEAFF
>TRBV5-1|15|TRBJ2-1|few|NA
TGCGCCAGCAGCTTGGAAGGGACTGACTACAATGAGCAGTTCTTC
CASSLEGTDYNEQFF
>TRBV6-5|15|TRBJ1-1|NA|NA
TGTGCCAGCAGTCAACAGGGACTCCTGAACACTGAAGCTTTCTTT
CASSQQGLLNTEAFF
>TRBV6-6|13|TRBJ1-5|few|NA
TGTGCCAGCACAGCGCAGCCCAATCAGCCCCAGCATTTT
CASTAQPNQPQHF
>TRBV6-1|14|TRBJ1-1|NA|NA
TGTGCCAGCAGTGCTAACAGGGCGGGAACTGAAGCTTTCTTT
CASSANRAGTEAFF
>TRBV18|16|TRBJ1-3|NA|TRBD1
TGTGCCAGCTCACTGGGACAGGGGATTTCTGGAAACACCATATATTTT
CASSLGQGISGNTIYF
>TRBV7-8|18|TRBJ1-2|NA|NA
TGTGCCAGCAGCACACCCCGGGCAGATAAAGCCACTAACTATGGCTACACCTTC
CASSTPRADKATNYGYTF
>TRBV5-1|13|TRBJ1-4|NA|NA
TGCGCCAGCAGTGGGAGGGTTGATGAAAAACTGTTTTTT
CASSGRVDEKLFF
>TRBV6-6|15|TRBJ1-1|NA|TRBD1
TGTGCCAGCAGTAGCCGGGACAGGGCTGGTACTGAAGCTTTCTTT
CASSSRDRAGTEAFF
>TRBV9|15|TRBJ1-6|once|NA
TGTGCCAGCAGCGCGGACATCTCCTATAATTCACCCCTCCACTTT
CASSADISYNSPLHF